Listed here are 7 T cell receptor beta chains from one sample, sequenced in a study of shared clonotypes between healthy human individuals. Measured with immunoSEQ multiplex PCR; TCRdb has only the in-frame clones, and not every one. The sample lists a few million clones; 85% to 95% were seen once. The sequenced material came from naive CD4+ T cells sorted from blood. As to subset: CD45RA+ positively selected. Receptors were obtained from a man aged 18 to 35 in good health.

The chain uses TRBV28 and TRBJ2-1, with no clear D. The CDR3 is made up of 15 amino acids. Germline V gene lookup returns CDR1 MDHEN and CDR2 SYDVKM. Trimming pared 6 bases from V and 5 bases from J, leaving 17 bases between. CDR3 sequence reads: CASSRPPGLDNEQFF. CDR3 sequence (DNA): TGTGCCAGCAGCCGTCCCCCGGGCCTCGACAATGAGCAGTTCTTC.

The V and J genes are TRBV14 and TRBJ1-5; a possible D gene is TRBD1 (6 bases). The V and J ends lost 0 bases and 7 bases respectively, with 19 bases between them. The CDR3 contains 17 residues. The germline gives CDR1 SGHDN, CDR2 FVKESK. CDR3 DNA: TGTGCCAGCAGCCAAGAGGTGATACAGGGAAGTAGGCAGCCCCAGCATTTT. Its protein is CASSQEVIQGSRQPQHF.

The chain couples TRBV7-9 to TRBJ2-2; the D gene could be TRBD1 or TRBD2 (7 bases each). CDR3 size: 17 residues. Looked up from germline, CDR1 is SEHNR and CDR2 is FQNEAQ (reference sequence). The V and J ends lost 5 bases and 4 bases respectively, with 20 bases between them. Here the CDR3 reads CASSTFSGGALTGELFF. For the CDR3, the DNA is TGTGCCAGCAGCACCTTCTCAGGGGGGGCGCTCACCGGGGAGCTGTTTTTT.

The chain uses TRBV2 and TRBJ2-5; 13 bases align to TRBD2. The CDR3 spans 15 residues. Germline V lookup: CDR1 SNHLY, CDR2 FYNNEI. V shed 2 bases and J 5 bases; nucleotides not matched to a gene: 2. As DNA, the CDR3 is TGTGCCAGCAGTGAACGGACTAGCGGGAGTGAGACCCAGTACTTC. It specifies CASSERTSGSETQYF.

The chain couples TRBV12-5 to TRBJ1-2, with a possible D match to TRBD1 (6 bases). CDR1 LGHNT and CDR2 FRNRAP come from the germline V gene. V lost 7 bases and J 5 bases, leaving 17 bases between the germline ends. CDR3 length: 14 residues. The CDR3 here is CASDHQGTGYGYTF. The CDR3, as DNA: TGTGCTAGTGATCATCAGGGGACCGGTTATGGCTACACCTTC. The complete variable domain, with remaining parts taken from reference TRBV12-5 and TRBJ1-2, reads DARVTQTPRHKVTEMGQEVTMRCQPILGHNTVFWYRQTMMQGLELLAYFRNRAPLDDSGMPKDRFSAEMPDATLATLKIQPSEPRDSAVYFCASDHQGTGYGYTFGSGTRLTVV.

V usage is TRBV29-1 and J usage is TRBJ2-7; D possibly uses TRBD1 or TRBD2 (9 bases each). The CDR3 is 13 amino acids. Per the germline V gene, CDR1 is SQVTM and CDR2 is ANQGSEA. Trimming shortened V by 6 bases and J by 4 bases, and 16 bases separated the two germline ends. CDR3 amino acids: CSVREGTGYEQYF. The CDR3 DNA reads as TGCAGCGTGCGGGAGGGGACAGGGTACGAGCAGTACTTC.

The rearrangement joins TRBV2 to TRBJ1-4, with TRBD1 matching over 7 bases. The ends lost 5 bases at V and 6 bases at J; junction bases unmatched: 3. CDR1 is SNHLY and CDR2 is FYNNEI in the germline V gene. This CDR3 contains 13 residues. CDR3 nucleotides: TGTGCCAGCAGTCCGGGACAGTATGAAAAACTGTTTTTT. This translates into CASSPGQYEKLFF.